A single sample gave rise to the 31 T cell receptor beta chains below, sequenced in a study of OX40 agonist ivuxolimab in advanced cancers. Measured with immunoSEQ multiplex PCR; TCRdb has only the in-frame clones, and not every one. The table has about 110,000 clones, approximately 90% seen once. The input for sequencing was CD4+ or CD8+ T cells sorted from blood, taken in a trial of the OX40 agonist ivuxolimab. These receptors all come from an adult with an advanced solid tumor such as melanoma, head and neck, liver or kidney cancer.

The V call is TRBV19, the J call TRBJ2-5; the match to TRBD1 covers 7 bases. The ends lost 5 bases at V and 5 bases at J; junction bases unmatched: 11. Looked up from germline, CDR1 is LNHDA and CDR2 is SQIVND (reference sequence). This CDR3 is built from 15 residues. The CDR3 here is CASSLVRGPRETQYF. The CDR3 nucleotides read TGTGCCAGTAGTTTGGTTAGGGGGCCGAGGGAGACCCAGTACTTC.

The J gene is TRBJ1-3, the V gene TRBV9; D remains ambiguous. Germline V lookup: CDR1 SGDLS, CDR2 YYNGEE. CDR3 size: 18 residues. The germline V and J ends were trimmed by 0 bases and 0 bases, with 16 bases remaining between them. CDR3 residues: CASSVAIGGLSSGNTIYF. Here the CDR3 DNA reads TGTGCCAGCAGCGTAGCCATAGGAGGCCTAAGCTCTGGAAACACCATATATTTT.

The chain uses TRBV21-1 and TRBJ2-2; TRBD1 reflects the table's D call only, with no check against the DNA. TRBV21-1 corresponds to a pseudogene. The CDR3 contains 16 residues. The CDR3 nucleotides read TGTGCCAGCAGCAAACCCCAGACAGGGGGGACCGGGGAGCTGTTTTTT. It yields the protein CASSKPQTGGTGELFF.

This clone occurred once. J is TRBJ2-3 and V is TRBV7-3, with a weak D call TRBD1 (6 bases). Germline loops: CDR1 SGHTA, CDR2 FQGTGA. This CDR3 comprises 14 residues. V was cut by 5 bases and J by 7 bases, with 16 bases left in between. The CDR3 DNA reads as TGTGCCAGCAGCACAGGGACGGGGCCTCATACGCAGTATTTT. It yields the protein CASSTGTGPHTQYF.

The chain recombines TRBV30 with TRBJ1-4; 8 nucleotides align to TRBD1. V was pared by 5 bases and J by 8 bases, with 16 bases of the junction left unmatched. Germline V gene sequence: CDR1 GTSNPN, CDR2 SVGIG (reference sequence). The CDR3 has 16 residues. DNA for the CDR3: TGTGCCTGGGGCGGTCCAGGGGGCGCAAGAATCGAAAAACTGTTTTTT. It encodes CAWGGPGGARIEKLFF.

This clone has just one count. The junction shows a germline mismatch at one end, possibly a read error. V is TRBV19 and J is TRBJ2-7, with D perhaps matching TRBD2 (5 bases). This CDR3 is 13 amino acids long. Germline V gene sequence: CDR1 LNHDA, CDR2 SQIVND (reference sequence). CDR3 in amino acids: CASSIGLLKEQYF. The CDR3 nucleotides read TGTGCCAGTAGCATAGGACTCCTTAAGGAGCAGTACTTC.

The CDR3 reads CASRKGAGVGETQYF. The CDR3 bases are TGTGCCAGCAGAAAAGGGGCGGGAGTGGGCGAGACCCAGTACTTC. The J gene is TRBJ2-5, the V gene TRBV14; 7 nucleotides agree with TRBD2. Per the germline V gene, CDR1 is SGHDN and CDR2 is FVKESK. This CDR3 has 15 amino acids. V gave up 6 bases and J gave up 5 bases; unmatched junction bases: 12.

This rearrangement joins TRBV6-6 to TRBJ2-7; 10 positions agree with TRBD2. V shed 9 bases, J shed 7 bases, and the junction held 9 bases outside the gene matches. The length of the CDR3 is 13 residues. CDR1 MNHNY and CDR2 SVGAGI come from the germline V gene (reference sequence). CDR3 DNA sequence: TGTGCCAGTGAGCGGGAGGGGGGGAGGGAGCAGTACTTC. It translates to CASEREGGREQYF.

The chain carries TRBV18 and TRBJ1-1; D is unclear. The CDR3 loop spans 17 amino acids. The V and J ends lost 3 bases and 2 bases respectively, with 19 bases between them. Germline V CDR1 and CDR2: KGHSH, LQKENI. The DNA of the CDR3 is TGTGCCAGCTCACCCCTGGAGGGAGAATGGGGTAACACTGAAGCTTTCTTT. This codes for CASSPLEGEWGNTEAFF.

The rearrangement uses TRBV5-1 and TRBJ2-2; D gene uncertain. Germline CDR1 SGHRS, CDR2 YFSETQ. Trimming shortened V by 2 bases and J by 0 bases, and 5 bases separated the two germline ends. This CDR3 region has 14 residues. The chain's CDR3 is CASSLSANTGELFF. The CDR3, as DNA: TGCGCCAGCAGCTTATCCGCGAACACCGGGGAGCTGTTTTTT.

This clone came up once. This rearrangement joins TRBV19 to TRBJ1-2, with D possibly being TRBD1 (5 bases). Trimming cost V 7 bases and J 10 bases, with 19 bases left between them. This CDR3 contains 13 residues. CDR1 is LNHDA, CDR2 SQIVND, per germline (reference sequence). The CDR3 coding sequence is TGTGCCAGTACCGTCCAGGGAACAGTTATCTACACCTTC. This gives the protein CASTVQGTVIYTF.

The chain employs TRBV18 and TRBJ2-7; D not certain. V lost 3 bases and J lost 4, with 13 bases in between. This CDR3 has 14 amino acids. CDR1 is KGHSH and CDR2 is LQKENI in the germline V gene. The CDR3 nucleotides are TGTGCCAGCTCACCCTTTTTCGATCAATACGAGCAGTACTTC. Encoded protein: CASSPFFDQYEQYF. Full variable domain (remainder filled in from reference TRBV18 and TRBJ2-7): NAGVMQNPRHLVRRRGQEARLRCSPMKGHSHVYWYRQLPEEGLKFMVYLQKENIIDESGMPKERFSAEFPKEGPSILRIQQVVRGDSAAYFCASSPFFDQYEQYFGPGTRLTVT.

V is TRBV2 and J is TRBJ2-1; no definite D call. The germline CDR1 and CDR2 sequences are SNHLY and FYNNEI. The CDR3 loop spans 14 amino acids. Trimming took off 3 bases at V and 2 bases at J, with 8 bases between the two ends. The CDR3 nucleotides read TGTGCCAGCAGTGAGAGCGCGCCCTACAATGAGCAGTTCTTC. This gives the protein CASSESAPYNEQFF.

The chain carries TRBV27 and TRBJ2-7; 8 positions agree with TRBD1. The CDR3 sequence is 13 residues long. Looked up from germline, CDR1 is MNHEY and CDR2 is SMNVEV (reference sequence). J gave up 2 bases and V 6 bases, and 3 bases lay outside the gene matches. DNA of the CDR3: TGTGCCAGCAGCCACAGGGGGGCCTACGAGCAGTACTTC. As protein: CASSHRGAYEQYF.

The V gene is TRBV5-1, the J gene TRBJ2-7, with no clear D. Trimming pared 0 bases from V and 4 bases from J, leaving 8 bases between. The CDR3 length is 13 residues. Germline CDR1 and CDR2: SGHRS and YFSETQ. In nucleotides, the CDR3 is TGCGCCAGCAGCTTGGTGACGGATTACGAGCAGTACTTC. Translation gives CASSLVTDYEQYF.

The chain has TRBV5-6 and TRBJ2-3; no definite D call. V lost 0 bases and J 2 bases, leaving 10 bases between the germline ends. The CDR3 has 15 amino acids. Germline-derived CDR1 and CDR2 are SGHDT and YYEEEE. The CDR3 DNA follows: TGTGCCAGCAGCTTGGCGTCAGTTATCACAGATACGCAGTATTTT. It yields the protein CASSLASVITDTQYF.

The chain uses TRBV6-5 and TRBJ1-2; D call uncertain. V dropped 8 bases and J dropped 6 bases, with 10 bases sitting between them. The CDR3 sequence is 11 residues long. From germline, CDR1 is MNHEY and CDR2 SVGAGI. The CDR3 is CASRREHGYTF. The CDR3 nucleotides are TGTGCCAGCCGGCGAGAACATGGCTACACCTTC.

The CDR3 sequence is CASSETTGAGNTIYF. CDR3 DNA: TGTGCCAGCAGCGAGACAACAGGGGCCGGAAACACCATATATTTT. The V call is TRBV9, the J call TRBJ1-3; 7 positions agree with TRBD1. Germline CDR1 is SGDLS and CDR2 is YYNGEE. The trim removed 3 bases at V and 4 bases at J, leaving 7 bases unmatched. This CDR3 has 15 residues.

V and J are TRBV6-6 and TRBJ2-7; possibly TRBD1 for D (6 bases). This CDR3 region has 13 residues. The V end was cut by 6 bases, the J end by 3 bases, with 12 bases between. Germline CDR1 is MNHNY and CDR2 is SVGAGI (reference sequence). CDR3 nucleotides: TGTGCCAGCAGCCAAGGACAGCACTACGAGCAGTACTTC. Amino acid sequence: CASSQGQHYEQYF.

The chain combines TRBV19 with TRBJ1-2, with D unresolved. The germline CDR1 and CDR2 sequences are LNHDA and SQIVND (reference sequence). V was trimmed by 4 bases and J by 7 bases, leaving 10 bases between them. This CDR3 has 12 amino acids. CDR3 residues: CASSTWPSGYTF. In DNA form, the CDR3 reads TGTGCCAGTAGTACGTGGCCATCTGGCTACACCTTC.

The CDR3 nucleotides are TGTGCCAGCAGCCCTGGACTAGCGGGAGGAGGCGGGGAGCTGTTTTTT. Translation: CASSPGLAGGGGELFF. The chain employs TRBV7-3 and TRBJ2-2, with TRBD2 matching 14 bases. V dropped 5 bases and J dropped 7; count of bases not matched to a gene: 6. Germline CDR1 and CDR2: SGHTA and FQGTGA. This CDR3 region has 16 residues.

A word on this clone: Within the sample, other DNA sequences also encode this same CDR3. V is TRBV29-1 and J is TRBJ1-2; 7 nucleotides match TRBD1. CDR3 length equals 12 residues. Germline V lookup: CDR1 SQVTM, CDR2 ANQGSEA. V lost 4 bases, J lost 11 bases, and 10 bases stayed unmatched. The CDR3 DNA sequence: TGCAGCGTTGTCCGGGACAGTGGGTTTTACACCTTC. It translates to CSVVRDSGFYTF.

The gene calls are TRBV11-2 and TRBJ2-2, with 9 bases matching TRBD2. CDR1 is SGHAT and CDR2 is FQNNGV in the germline V gene. V shed 4 bases, J shed 3 bases, and the junction held 0 bases outside the gene matches. This CDR3 is 14 amino acids long. The CDR3 sequence is CASSSSGDTGELFF. In nucleotides, the CDR3 is TGTGCCAGCAGCTCTAGCGGGGACACCGGGGAGCTGTTTTTT.

This rearrangement joins TRBV5-6 to TRBJ2-3; 8 positions agree with TRBD2. The ends lost 1 base at V and 6 bases at J; junction bases unmatched: 10. Germline V gene data show CDR1 as SGHDT and CDR2 as YYEEEE. The CDR3 has 16 amino acids. The CDR3 loop is CASSLQAGEGADTQYF. CDR3 DNA: TGTGCCAGCAGCTTGCAAGCGGGGGAAGGGGCGGATACGCAGTATTTT.

This chain joins TRBV9 and TRBJ1-6; D ambiguous. The CDR3 sequence is 14 residues long. Germline-derived CDR1 and CDR2 are SGDLS and YYNGEE. V was cut by 2 bases and J by 5 bases, with 8 bases left in between. The CDR3 spells CASSVIGDNSPLHF. Written as DNA, the CDR3 is TGTGCCAGCAGCGTTATAGGTGATAATTCACCCCTCCACTTT.

The chain has TRBV7-2 and TRBJ2-7, with 7 bases identical to TRBD1. From germline, CDR1 is SGHTA and CDR2 FQGNSA. After removal of 5 bases from V and 4 bases from J, the junction contained 8 bases not matched to a gene. The CDR3 length is 14 residues. In nucleotides, the CDR3 is TGTGCCAGCAGCACCCGGAAGGGGGCTTACGAGCAGTACTTC. Translation gives CASSTRKGAYEQYF. The full variable domain, completed using reference TRBV7-2 and TRBJ2-7, is GAGVSQSPSNKVTEKGKDVELRCDPISGHTALYWYRQSLGQGLEFLIYFQGNSAPDKSGLPSDRFSAERTGGSVSTLTIQRTQQEDSAVYLCASSTRKGAYEQYFGPGTRLTVT.

This clone was picked up one time. The chain uses TRBV10-3 and TRBJ2-3; 11 nucleotides agree with TRBD1. From germline, CDR1 is ENHRY and CDR2 SYGVKD. The V segment lost 11 bases and the J segment 0 bases; nucleotides outside the gene matches: 4. CDR3 length equals 14 residues. CDR3 bases: TGTGCCTCGAGGGACAGGGGGAGCACAGATACGCAGTATTTT. It codes for CASRDRGSTDTQYF.

The rearrangement uses TRBV11-1 and TRBJ2-7; no clear D. In germline, CDR1 is SGHAT, CDR2 FQDESV (reference sequence). The CDR3 runs to 12 residues. The germline V and J ends were trimmed by 1 base and 3 bases, with 4 bases remaining between them. Written as DNA, the CDR3 is TGTGCCAGCAGCTTAGGCAGCTACGAGCAGTACTTC. Protein sequence: CASSLGSYEQYF.

The rearrangement joins TRBV6-1 to TRBJ1-1, with TRBD1 matching over 7 bases. Germline CDR1 and CDR2: MNHNS and SASEGT. J gave up 7 bases and V 10 bases, and 3 bases lay outside the gene matches. The CDR3 totals 10 residues. The CDR3 loop reads CATRQGEAFF. DNA of the CDR3: TGTGCCACCCGACAGGGTGAAGCTTTCTTT.

This chain uses TRBV19 with TRBJ2-5; D is undetermined. The CDR3 runs 11 residues. Germline V gene sequence: CDR1 LNHDA, CDR2 SQIVND (reference sequence). V was shortened by 3 bases and J by 5 bases, with 4 bases between the two germline ends. CDR3 nucleotide sequence: TGTGCCAGTAGTATTCAGGAGACCCAGTACTTC. Translating it yields CASSIQETQYF. The variable domain in full, completed from reference TRBV19 and TRBJ2-5, reads DGGITQSPKYLFRKEGQNVTLSCEQNLNHDAMYWYRQDPGQGLRLIYYSQIVNDFQKGDIAEGYSVSREKKESFPLTVTSAQKNPTAFYLCASSIQETQYFGPGTRLLVL.

This clone was seen only once. The V gene is TRBV7-9, the J gene TRBJ2-1; D gene unclear. The CDR3 is 13 residues long. Germline V gene lookup returns CDR1 SEHNR and CDR2 FQNEAQ (reference sequence). V gave up 3 bases and J gave up 3 bases, with 6 bases separating them. The CDR3 here is CASSLGLYNEQFF. For the CDR3, the DNA is TGTGCCAGCAGCTTGGGCCTCTACAATGAGCAGTTCTTC. Drawing the rest from reference TRBV7-9 and TRBJ2-1, the complete variable domain is DTGVSQNPRHKITKRGQNVTFRCDPISEHNRLYWYRQTLGQGPEFLTYFQNEAQLEKSRLLSDRFSAERPKGSFSTLEIQRTEQGDSAMYLCASSLGLYNEQFFGPGTRLTVL.